The 22 T cell receptor beta chains below come from one sample, sequenced in a study of shared clonotypes between healthy human individuals. The naive CD8 population came from CD45RO-negative cells selected for CCR7, without terminally differentiated effector memory CD45RA+ cells. Sequencing used immunoSEQ multiplex PCR; TCRdb keeps in-frame clones, though not all of them. The sample carries about 2 million clones, about 95% recorded once. The specimen sequenced was naive CD8+ T cells sorted from blood. The receptors were gathered from a man aged 18 to 30 in good health.

The chain joins TRBV10-2 to TRBJ2-2; D is undetermined. This CDR3 is built from 15 residues. CDR1 is WSHSY and CDR2 is SAAADI in the germline V gene. With 1 base removed from V and 0 bases from J, the gap between germline ends came to 6 bases. CDR3: CASSEFTANTGELFF. The CDR3, as DNA: TGCGCCAGCAGTGAGTTCACAGCGAACACCGGGGAGCTGTTTTTT.

The V and J genes are TRBV19 and TRBJ1-1; 8 nucleotides match TRBD1. From germline, CDR1 is LNHDA and CDR2 SQIVND (reference sequence). V was clipped by 7 bases and J by 5 bases; unmatched bases: 3. The CDR3 is 12 residues long. CDR3 nucleotide sequence: TGTGCCAGTATCAGGGGGCGAACTGAAGCTTTCTTT. It specifies CASIRGRTEAFF.

V is TRBV7-2 and J is TRBJ2-2; D gene unclear. Germline assignment: CDR1 SGHTA and CDR2 FQGNSA. The V and J ends lost 1 base and 3 bases respectively, with 3 bases between them. The CDR3 totals 13 residues. This chain's CDR3 is CASSLDYTGELFF. CDR3 nucleotides: TGTGCCAGCAGCTTAGACTACACCGGGGAGCTGTTTTTT.

With respect to this clone: The sample contains more than one DNA sequence encoding this CDR3. This chain links TRBV4-3 with TRBJ2-5; TRBD2 might be the D (7 bases). This CDR3 has 15 amino acids. Germline V gene sequence: CDR1 LGHNA, CDR2 YSLEER. Trimming left V 0 bases short and J 4 bases short, with 12 bases between. DNA of the CDR3: TGCGCCAGCAGCCAAGATCGGGGGGCGGGAGAGACCCAGTACTTC. This translates into CASSQDRGAGETQYF.

The genes are TRBV2 and TRBJ1-5; D is undetermined. CDR3 length: 17 residues. Germline CDR1 and CDR2: SNHLY and FYNNEI. V lost 1 base and J 4 bases, leaving 17 bases between the germline ends. As DNA, the CDR3 is TGTGCCAGCAGTGAAGGATGGTCACAAGAAGTTAATCAGCCCCAGCATTTT. This gives the protein CASSEGWSQEVNQPQHF.

V gene TRBV4-3 combines with J gene TRBJ1-2; 7 nucleotides agree with TRBD1. J was trimmed by 4 bases and V by 0 bases; bases with no gene match: 8. This CDR3 contains 16 residues. Germline V gene data show CDR1 as LGHNA and CDR2 as YSLEER. CDR3 protein: CASSQDPVTGVYGYTF. The CDR3 coding sequence is TGCGCCAGCAGCCAAGATCCCGTCACAGGGGTCTATGGCTACACCTTC.

The V and J genes are TRBV6-5 and TRBJ2-7; tentatively, D is TRBD1 (6 bases). Germline V gene sequence: CDR1 MNHEY, CDR2 SVGAGI. This CDR3 has 13 amino acids. V was trimmed by 5 bases and J by 4 bases, leaving 12 bases between them. The CDR3 DNA is TGTGCCAGCAGTCAAGGACAGTATTACGAGCAGTACTTC. As protein: CASSQGQYYEQYF.

The V gene is TRBV18, the J gene TRBJ2-7; 8 bases align to TRBD1. The ends lost 3 bases at V and 2 bases at J; junction bases unmatched: 3. The V gene's germline CDR1 is KGHSH and CDR2 LQKENI. This CDR3 has 14 residues. Here the CDR3 reads CASSPGTGTYEQYF. The DNA of the CDR3 is TGTGCCAGCTCACCGGGGACAGGAACCTACGAGCAGTACTTC.

This clone was found once. The chain joins TRBV25-1 to TRBJ1-2; D gene unclear. From germline, CDR1 is MGHDK and CDR2 SYGVNS. This CDR3 has 14 residues. Trimming took off 1 base at V and 8 bases at J, with 14 bases between the two ends. The CDR3 loop is CASSEFDAHRGYTF. The CDR3, as DNA: TGTGCCAGCAGTGAATTTGACGCGCATAGGGGCTACACCTTC.

The chain uses TRBV5-6 and TRBJ2-5; 7 bases map to TRBD2. Trimming cost V 1 base and J 2 bases; bases outside gene matches: 5. This CDR3 spans 15 amino acids. Germline V CDR1 and CDR2: SGHDT, YYEEEE. The CDR3 DNA reads as TGTGCCAGCAGCTTGTCATCTAGCGGACAAGAGACCCAGTACTTC. Its protein is CASSLSSSGQETQYF. The entire variable domain, with the rest obtained from reference TRBV5-6 and TRBJ2-5, is as follows: DAGVTQSPTHLIKTRGQQVTLRCSPKSGHDTVSWYQQALGQGPQFIFQYYEEEERQRGNFPDRFSGHQFPNYSSELNVNALLLGDSALYLCASSLSSSGQETQYFGPGTRLLVL.

This clone was seen just once. The CDR3 bases are TGTGCCAGCAGTGTTTCAGGGGGCACTGAAGCTTTCTTT. Translated, it gives CASSVSGGTEAFF. This rearrangement joins TRBV27 to TRBJ1-1; 7 bases are a match to TRBD1. Germline CDR1 MNHEY, CDR2 SMNVEV (reference sequence). The CDR3 runs 13 residues. Unmatched junction bases numbered 4, after V lost 5 bases and J lost 4 bases.

This chain links TRBV5-4 with TRBJ1-4, with D maybe TRBD1 (6 bases). CDR3 length equals 14 residues. V was shortened by 0 bases and J by 7 bases, with 10 bases between the two germline ends. CDR1 is SGHNT, CDR2 YYREEE, per germline (reference sequence). CDR3: CASSLEGEGEKLFF. The CDR3, as DNA: TGTGCCAGCAGCTTGGAGGGGGAAGGTGAAAAACTGTTTTTT. Full variable domain (missing parts from reference TRBV5-4 and TRBJ1-4): ETGVTQSPTHLIKTRGQQVTLRCSSQSGHNTVSWYQQALGQGPQFIFQYYREEENGRGNFPPRFSGLQFPNYSSELNVNALELDDSALYLCASSLEGEGEKLFFGSGTQLSVL.

As DNA, the CDR3 is TGTGCCAGCAGCTTAACAGCGAACACTGAAGCTTTCTTT. Amino acid sequence: CASSLTANTEAFF. The gene calls are TRBV13 and TRBJ1-1; D is unclear. Trimming shortened V by 2 bases and J by 1 base, and 5 bases separated the two germline ends. The CDR3 extends over 13 amino acids. CDR1 is PRHDT, CDR2 FYEKMQ, per germline (reference sequence).

On this clone itself: The identical CDR3 is also encoded by other nucleotide sequences in the sample. V is TRBV5-1 and J is TRBJ2-7, with TRBD1 matching over 7 bases. CDR3 length: 12 amino acids. Per germline, CDR1 SGHRS and CDR2 YFSETQ. The junction had 2 bases not matched to a gene; V was cut back by 7 bases and J by 1 base. This CDR3 is CASRDSSYEQYF. CDR3 bases: TGCGCCAGCCGGGACAGTTCCTACGAGCAGTACTTC. Filled out from reference TRBV5-1 and TRBJ2-7, the complete variable domain reads KAGVTQTPRYLIKTRGQQVTLSCSPISGHRSVSWYQQTPGQGLQFLFEYFSETQRNKGNFPGRFSGRQFSNSRSEMNVSTLELGDSALYLCASRDSSYEQYFGPGTRLTVT.

The V gene is TRBV7-9, the J gene TRBJ1-4; possibly TRBD1 for D (5 bases). The V and J ends lost 5 bases and 7 bases respectively, with 17 bases between them. This CDR3 comprises 15 residues. From germline, CDR1 is SEHNR and CDR2 FQNEAQ (reference sequence). DNA for the CDR3: TGTGCCAGCAGCATACCACAGGTGCCGGGTGAAAAACTGTTTTTT. Amino acids: CASSIPQVPGEKLFF. The whole variable domain, filled in from reference TRBV7-9 and TRBJ1-4, reads DTGVSQNPRHKITKRGQNVTFRCDPISEHNRLYWYRQTLGQGPEFLTYFQNEAQLEKSRLLSDRFSAERPKGSFSTLEIQRTEQGDSAMYLCASSIPQVPGEKLFFGSGTQLSVL.

The V gene is TRBV4-3, the J gene TRBJ1-2; possibly TRBD1 for D (6 bases). Germline V gene lookup returns CDR1 LGHNA and CDR2 YSLEER. The CDR3 runs to 15 residues. Trimming shortened V by 4 bases and J by 1 base, and 13 bases separated the two germline ends. This chain's CDR3 is CASSPFPQGNYGYTF. Here the CDR3 DNA reads TGCGCCAGCAGCCCCTTCCCACAGGGTAACTATGGCTACACCTTC.

In its sample, this clone was seen once. This specimen includes other DNA sequences encoding the same CDR3. The CDR3 reads CASSQGPGAQETQYF. CDR3 coding DNA: TGCGCCAGCAGCCAAGGACCAGGCGCACAAGAGACCCAGTACTTC. The chain uses TRBV4-1 and TRBJ2-5; unclear D gene. V was cut by 1 base and J by 2 bases, with 11 bases left in between. Germline CDR1 reads MGHRA; CDR2 reads YSYEKL. The length of the CDR3 is 15 residues.

This chain connects TRBV27 to TRBJ1-2; 7 bases agree with TRBD1. Germline V gives CDR1 MNHEY, CDR2 SMNVEV (reference sequence). The CDR3 has 14 amino acids. Trimming took 0 bases from V and 6 from J; bases not matched to a gene: 4. The CDR3 here is CASSLSGGRNGYTF. Written as DNA, the CDR3 is TGTGCCAGCAGTTTATCAGGGGGCAGAAATGGCTACACCTTC.

V gene TRBV13 combines with J gene TRBJ2-2; 14 positions match TRBD2. V lost 5 bases, J lost 6 bases, and 8 bases stayed unmatched. Germline CDR1 PRHDT, CDR2 FYEKMQ (reference sequence). The CDR3 loop spans 17 amino acids. CDR3 in DNA: TGTGCCAGCAGCCTGGGACTAGCGGGGGCCCTTGCCGGGGAGCTGTTTTTT. Encoded protein: CASSLGLAGALAGELFF. The full variable domain, rest sourced from reference TRBV13 and TRBJ2-2, is AAGVIQSPRHLIKEKRETATLKCYPIPRHDTVYWYQQGPGQDPQFLISFYEKMQSDKGSIPDRFSAQQFSDYHSELNMSSLELGDSALYFCASSLGLAGALAGELFFGEGSRLTVL.

The chain couples TRBV27 to TRBJ2-7, with D possibly matching TRBD2 (6 bases). The CDR3 has 16 amino acids. The germline CDR1 and CDR2 sequences are MNHEY and SMNVEV (reference sequence). V gave up 6 bases and J gave up 3 bases, with 21 bases separating them. The CDR3 coding sequence is TGTGCCAGCAGCCCCTCATCCGGGACTTGGGTCTACGAGCAGTACTTC. Protein sequence: CASSPSSGTWVYEQYF.

As concerns this clone: The same CDR3 is also encoded by other DNA sequences in this sample. This chain uses TRBV5-5 with TRBJ2-7, with no clear D. The CDR3 has 13 residues. V was pared by 2 bases and J by 1 base, with 7 bases between. CDR1 is SGHKS, CDR2 YYEKEE, per germline (reference sequence). The CDR3 DNA follows: TGTGCCAGCAGCTTAACCCCTTCCTACGAGCAGTACTTC. Translated: CASSLTPSYEQYF.

The chain couples TRBV5-1 to TRBJ2-5; the D gene is possibly TRBD2 (5 bases). The V end was cut by 0 bases, the J end by 2 bases, with 26 bases between. Per the germline V gene, CDR1 is SGHRS and CDR2 is YFSETQ. The CDR3 runs 20 residues. CDR3 nucleotide sequence: TGCGCCAGCAGCTTGGTGTGTGGGGAGTGCCACCCGAATGTTCAAGAGACCCAGTACTTC. It encodes CASSLVCGECHPNVQETQYF.